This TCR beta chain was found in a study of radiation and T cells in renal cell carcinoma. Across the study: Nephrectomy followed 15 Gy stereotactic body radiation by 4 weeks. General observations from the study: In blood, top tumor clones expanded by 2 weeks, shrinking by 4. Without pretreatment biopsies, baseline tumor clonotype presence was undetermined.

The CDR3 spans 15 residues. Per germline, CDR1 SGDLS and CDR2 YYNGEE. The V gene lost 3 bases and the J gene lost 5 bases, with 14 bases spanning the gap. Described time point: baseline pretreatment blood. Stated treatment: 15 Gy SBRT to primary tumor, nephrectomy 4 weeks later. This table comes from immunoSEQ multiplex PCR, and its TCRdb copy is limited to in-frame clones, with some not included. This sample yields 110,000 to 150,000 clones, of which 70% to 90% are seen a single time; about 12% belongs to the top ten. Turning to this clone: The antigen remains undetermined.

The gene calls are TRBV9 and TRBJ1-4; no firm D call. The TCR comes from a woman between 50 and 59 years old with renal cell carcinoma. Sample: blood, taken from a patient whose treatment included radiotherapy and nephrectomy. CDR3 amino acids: CASSANVGGNEKLFF. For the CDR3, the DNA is TGTGCCAGCAGCGCCAACGTCGGCGGGAATGAAAAACTGTTTTTT.